The clone carrying this T cell receptor beta chain was seen only once. Reverse transcribed after extraction, RNA yielded cDNA as the sequencing template. Produced via immunoSEQ multiplex PCR; TCRdb's table is partial and in-frame only. This table holds about 210,000 clones, more than 45% found once. The CDR3 is 14 residues long. The germline CDR1 and CDR2 sequences are SGHTA and FQGNSA. Trimming took 5 bases from V and 3 from J; bases not matched to a gene: 3. The sample comes from a study of CD8+ T cells in alopecia areata. Study summary: Using the percentage of affected scalp area, treated patients' severity was scored.

Treatment indicated: oral pan-JAK inhibitor, 5-10 mg twice daily. The specimen was CD4+ T cells sorted from blood, collected at week 4, from a patient treated with tofacitinib. The gene calls are TRBV7-2 and TRBJ1-2; 10 bases line up with TRBD1. This receptor was taken from a human donor with alopecia areata. In nucleotides, the CDR3 is TGTGCCAGCAGCCGACAGGGGGCGGACTATGGCTACACCTTC. Translated: CASSRQGADYGYTF.